Reported below is one T cell receptor (beta chain). This sample is drawn from a study of patients and donors after allogeneic stem cell transplantation. Germline CDR1 is LGHNA and CDR2 is YSLEER. The CDR3 has 16 amino acids. Trimming removed 0 bases from V and 7 bases from J, with 18 bases in between. TCRdb reanalysed the RT-PCR reads using MiXCR and keeps one entry per CDR3 protein. The sample records hundreds of thousands of distinct CDR3 sequences, approximately 16% being singletons. The rearrangement uses TRBV4-3 and TRBJ1-2; TRBD1 is a possible D gene (6 bases). The specimen sequenced was blood, either unsorted or a sorted T cell fraction (not recorded which). The receptor was derived from a human donor who was either an allogeneic HSCT recipient or a stem cell or donor lymphocyte infusion donor (not recorded which). It is not recorded whose cells these are; they may come from a transplant donor. CDR3 region: CASSQDPDRSITGYTF. CDR3 DNA sequence: TGCGCCAGCAGCCAAGACCCCGACAGGTCAATTACTGGCTACACCTTC.